This TCR beta chain was documented in a study of kidney transplant recipient with SARS-CoV-2 infection. The CDR3 spans 13 residues. Germline values: CDR1 GTSNPN, CDR2 SVGIG (reference sequence). Trimming removed 8 bases from V and 0 bases from J, with 13 bases in between. TCRdb redid the calling of the reads with MiXCR, one entry per CDR3 protein. The sample carries roughly 230,000 distinct CDR3 sequences, around 26% recorded once. In its sample, this clonotype was seen many times. The sample in question was a blood sample, obtained at baseline and between days 110 and 120 from a kidney transplant recipient. The clonotype was recovered from a male patient between 25 and 40 years old who had COVID-19 and was a kidney transplant recipient. A subset of T cells may come from the graft donor. The rearrangement uses TRBV30 and TRBJ1-2, with D tentatively TRBD1 (5 bases). For the CDR3, the DNA is TGTGCCGGGGGGAGGGAAACTAACTATGGCTACACCTTC. This sequence encodes CAGGRETNYGYTF.